The next 9 T cell receptor beta chains were all read from a single sample in a study of blood T cells in healthy people across ages. Next came a second PCR, run for about 6 to 12 cycles, which used a sample-barcoded 5' primer along with a J-beta primer mix. TCRdb reprocessed the 5' RACE reads with MiXCR, giving one entry per CDR3 protein. Of some 670,000 distinct CDR3 sequences detected, 40% to 65% appear once; the ten largest clones hold 13%. Sequenced sample: blood. The receptors originated from a woman over 75 in good health.

This chain connects TRBV7-9 to TRBJ1-5; D unclear. V dropped 5 bases and J dropped 7 bases, with 15 bases sitting between them. Germline loops: CDR1 SEHNR, CDR2 FQNEAQ (reference sequence). The CDR3 consists of 14 residues. CDR3 residues: CASSPLTAGQPQHF. The CDR3, as DNA: TGTGCCAGCAGCCCACTCACCGCGGGACAGCCCCAGCATTTT. The variable domain in full, completed from reference TRBV7-9 and TRBJ1-5, reads DTGVSQNPRHKITKRGQNVTFRCDPISEHNRLYWYRQTLGQGPEFLTYFQNEAQLEKSRLLSDRFSAERPKGSFSTLEIQRTEQGDSAMYLCASSPLTAGQPQHFGDGTRLSIL.

This clonotype was seen a few times. The chain recombines TRBV5-1 with TRBJ1-5, with D possibly being TRBD1 (5 bases). Germline CDR1 is SGHRS and CDR2 is YFSETQ. With 0 bases removed from V and 3 bases from J, the gap between germline ends came to 7 bases. The CDR3 sequence is 14 residues long. CDR3 DNA: TGCGCCAGCAGCTTGGAGGGGCCCAATCAGCCCCAGCATTTT. Translation: CASSLEGPNQPQHF.

This clonotype was seen at least ten times. The chain carries TRBV20-1 and TRBJ2-5, with 7 bases matching TRBD2. After removal of 0 bases from V and 7 bases from J, the junction contained 17 bases not matched to a gene. CDR3 length: 17 residues. Germline CDR1 and CDR2: DFQATT and SNEGSKA (reference sequence). CDR3 sequence reads: CSARDRGPSSSGGTQYF. The CDR3, as DNA: TGCAGTGCTAGAGATCGGGGACCATCCTCTTCGGGGGGGACCCAGTACTTC.

CDR3 amino acids: CSASLGQGPYEQYF. For the CDR3, the DNA is TGCAGTGCTAGTTTGGGACAGGGCCCCTACGAGCAGTACTTC. The gene calls are TRBV20-1 and TRBJ2-7; the match to TRBD1 covers 9 bases. J gave up 2 bases and V 3 bases, and 5 bases lay outside the gene matches. Germline CDR1 and CDR2: DFQATT and SNEGSKA (reference sequence). The CDR3 runs 14 residues.

This clonotype was seen many times. The CDR3 coding sequence is TGTGCCAGCAGTACACAGGGGGCGCAGGGACTAGCGGGAGTTGAGTTCTTC. Its protein product is CASSTQGAQGLAGVEFF. The V and J genes are TRBV28 and TRBJ2-1; 14 bases are shared with TRBD2. The CDR3 contains 17 residues. Germline-derived CDR1 and CDR2 are MDHEN and SYDVKM. V lost 5 bases, J lost 14 bases, and 17 bases stayed unmatched.

This clonotype appeared a few times. The chain joins TRBV5-1 to TRBJ1-2, with 7 bases matching TRBD1. CDR1 and CDR2 from the germline V gene are SGHRS and YFSETQ. V lost 0 bases and J lost 11; bases outside the gene matches: 10. The length of the CDR3 is 14 residues. CDR3 sequence (DNA): TGCGCCAGCAGCTTGGGAGGGGACAGAAGTCGTTACACCTTC. This sequence encodes CASSLGGDRSRYTF.

This clonotype was picked up many times. This chain connects TRBV6-6 to TRBJ1-4; the D gene is possibly TRBD1 (5 bases). Trimming shortened V by 2 bases and J by 7 bases, and 8 bases separated the two germline ends. Germline assignment: CDR1 MNHNY and CDR2 SVGAGI (reference sequence). The CDR3 contains 13 residues. The CDR3 DNA sequence: TGTGCCAGCAGTTACCCCGGGGCTGAAAAACTGTTTTTT. Encoded protein: CASSYPGAEKLFF.

This clonotype has at least ten counts. V gene TRBV28 combines with J gene TRBJ2-3, with D maybe TRBD2 (6 bases). This CDR3 is built from 15 residues. V was pared by 5 bases and J by 4 bases, with 16 bases between. Germline values: CDR1 MDHEN, CDR2 SYDVKM. CDR3 in DNA: TGTGCCAGCAGTGAACCGGGAGCTTCCCCAGATACGCAGTATTTT. This gives the protein CASSEPGASPDTQYF.

The chain has TRBV6-6 and TRBJ1-2; D possibly corresponds to TRBD1 (6 bases). The CDR3 is 14 amino acids. Germline V gives CDR1 MNHNY, CDR2 SVGAGI (reference sequence). V was trimmed by 6 bases and J by 4 bases, leaving 15 bases between them. The CDR3 region is CASSPGGQSYGYTF. CDR3 nucleotides: TGTGCCAGCAGCCCGGGGGGCCAGAGCTATGGCTACACCTTC.